The rows below give T cell receptor beta chains drawn from one sample of a study of T-cell memory formation after mild COVID-19. In TCRdb, the 5' RACE reads were re-called with MiXCR into one record per CDR3 protein. The profile covers 120,000 or so distinct CDR3 sequences, with about a sixth appearing a single time and approximately 13% taken by the ten largest. What was sequenced was PBMCs or a T cell subset sorted from them (not recorded which). These receptors all stem from an adult woman who had mild COVID-19 (a few samples of this study predate the infection). Cell type and time point are not known. The CDR3 runs from the conserved cysteine through the conserved F or W. The order of the fields is D gene, V gene, clone size, J gene, CDR3 protein, CDR3 DNA. D genes are given only for firm matches. Only part of the rows carry a size: once, few, many, or a class if the clone is expanded.

D gene: TRBD1
V gene: TRBV4-1
clone size: few
J gene: TRBJ1-2
CDR3 protein: CASSQEPGTVLYGYTF
CDR3 DNA: TGCGCCAGCAGCCAAGAACCCGGGACAGTTTTATATGGCTACACCTTC

D gene: -
V gene: TRBV7-9
clone size: -
J gene: TRBJ1-1
CDR3 protein: CASSPTSPGNEAFF
CDR3 DNA: TGTGCCAGCAGCCCGACCTCCCCAGGGAATGAAGCTTTCTTT

D gene: -
V gene: TRBV4-1
clone size: -
J gene: TRBJ1-5
CDR3 protein: CARTGGGDNQPQHF
CDR3 DNA: TGCGCCAGGACTGGCGGAGGGGACAATCAGCCCCAGCATTTT

D gene: -
V gene: TRBV7-9
clone size: few
J gene: TRBJ1-1
CDR3 protein: CASGGGGAQDTEAFF
CDR3 DNA: TGTGCCAGCGGGGGGGGCGGGGCCCAGGACACTGAAGCTTTCTTT

D gene: TRBD1
V gene: TRBV6-6
clone size: many
J gene: TRBJ1-5
CDR3 protein: CASSRGQGNNQPQHF
CDR3 DNA: TGTGCCAGCAGTCGTGGACAGGGGAACAATCAGCCCCAGCATTTT

D gene: -
V gene: TRBV9
clone size: -
J gene: TRBJ2-6
CDR3 protein: CASSALLGSFGANVLTF
CDR3 DNA: TGTGCCAGCAGCGCCCTCTTAGGGAGTTTTGGGGCCAACGTCCTGACTTTC

D gene: -
V gene: TRBV12-3/TRBV12-4
clone size: -
J gene: TRBJ2-7
CDR3 protein: CASSPLLVSYEQYF
CDR3 DNA: TGTGCCAGCAGTCCCCTATTAGTCTCCTACGAGCAGTACTTC

D gene: TRBD1
V gene: TRBV25-1
clone size: few
J gene: TRBJ2-5
CDR3 protein: CASSGSWGHRGTETQYF
CDR3 DNA: TGTGCCAGCAGTGGGTCATGGGGCCACAGGGGAACGGAGACCCAGTACTTC

D gene: -
V gene: TRBV7-3
clone size: few
J gene: TRBJ2-1
CDR3 protein: CASSLGGIDNEQFF
CDR3 DNA: TGTGCCAGCAGCTTAGGTGGGATAGACAATGAGCAGTTCTTC

D gene: TRBD2
V gene: TRBV10-3
clone size: few
J gene: TRBJ2-1
CDR3 protein: CAIGSGANNEQFF
CDR3 DNA: TGTGCCATCGGGAGCGGGGCGAACAATGAGCAGTTCTTC

D gene: -
V gene: TRBV2
clone size: few
J gene: TRBJ2-1
CDR3 protein: CASSPPAPIKSYNEQFF
CDR3 DNA: TGTGCCAGCAGTCCTCCAGCTCCTATCAAGTCCTACAATGAGCAGTTCTTC

D gene: -
V gene: TRBV20-1
clone size: once
J gene: TRBJ1-1
CDR3 protein: CSAPRQTVLNTEAFF
CDR3 DNA: TGCAGTGCCCCCAGGCAAACGGTGTTAAACACTGAAGCTTTCTTT

D gene: TRBD2
V gene: TRBV4-1
clone size: few
J gene: TRBJ2-5
CDR3 protein: CASGEFPGGEETQYF
CDR3 DNA: TGCGCCAGCGGAGAGTTTCCCGGGGGGGAAGAGACCCAGTACTTC

D gene: -
V gene: TRBV12-3/TRBV12-4
clone size: few
J gene: TRBJ2-5
CDR3 protein: CASRKSQETQYF
CDR3 DNA: TGTGCCAGCAGAAAATCACAAGAGACCCAGTACTTC

D gene: -
V gene: TRBV24-1
clone size: once
J gene: TRBJ1-5
CDR3 protein: CATGGDNQPQHF
CDR3 DNA: TGTGCCACTGGGGGGGATAATCAGCCCCAGCATTTT

D gene: -
V gene: TRBV12-3/TRBV12-4
clone size: few
J gene: TRBJ2-1
CDR3 protein: CASSFRSMSQFF
CDR3 DNA: TGTGCCAGCAGTTTCCGCTCGATGTCCCAGTTCTTC

D gene: TRBD2
V gene: TRBV6-5
clone size: many
J gene: TRBJ2-7
CDR3 protein: CASSLGTSGTQAYEQYF
CDR3 DNA: TGTGCCAGCAGTTTGGGGACTAGCGGGACCCAAGCCTACGAGCAGTACTTC

D gene: -
V gene: TRBV19
clone size: few
J gene: TRBJ2-7
CDR3 protein: CASSIGGDYEQYF
CDR3 DNA: TGTGCCAGTAGTATCGGGGGTGACTACGAGCAGTACTTC

D gene: -
V gene: TRBV20-1
clone size: -
J gene: TRBJ1-3
CDR3 protein: CSARGGSAAGNTIYF
CDR3 DNA: TGCAGTGCTAGAGGGGGATCGGCAGCTGGAAACACCATATATTTT

D gene: -
V gene: TRBV24-1
clone size: few
J gene: TRBJ2-2
CDR3 protein: CATSDPRPGQGVTGELFF
CDR3 DNA: TGTGCCACCAGTGATCCCCGTCCCGGGCAGGGTGTCACCGGGGAGCTGTTTTTT

D gene: -
V gene: TRBV12-3/TRBV12-4
clone size: -
J gene: TRBJ1-1
CDR3 protein: CASSKRGGTEAFF
CDR3 DNA: TGTGCCAGCAGCAAGCGGGGCGGCACTGAAGCTTTCTTT

D gene: -
V gene: TRBV24-1
clone size: -
J gene: TRBJ2-5
CDR3 protein: CATSDLWEAQETQYF
CDR3 DNA: TGTGCCACCAGTGATTTATGGGAGGCCCAAGAGACCCAGTACTTC

D gene: -
V gene: TRBV27
clone size: -
J gene: TRBJ2-7
CDR3 protein: CASSLSNAARLYEQYF
CDR3 DNA: TGTGCCAGCAGTTTATCGAATGCCGCCAGATTGTACGAGCAGTACTTC

D gene: TRBD1
V gene: TRBV7-8
clone size: few
J gene: TRBJ2-7
CDR3 protein: CASSLLSRDRRPYEQYF
CDR3 DNA: TGTGCCAGCAGCTTGTTATCCCGGGACAGGCGGCCCTACGAGCAGTACTTC

D gene: TRBD1
V gene: TRBV19
clone size: -
J gene: TRBJ2-5
CDR3 protein: CASRQGAGGETQYF
CDR3 DNA: TGTGCCAGTCGGCAGGGGGCAGGCGGGGAGACCCAGTACTTC

D gene: TRBD1
V gene: TRBV12-3/TRBV12-4
clone size: few
J gene: TRBJ2-7
CDR3 protein: CASSPYHRGAGSYEQYF
CDR3 DNA: TGTGCCAGCAGTCCGTACCACAGGGGTGCCGGCTCCTACGAGCAGTACTTC

D gene: TRBD1
V gene: TRBV5-1
clone size: -
J gene: TRBJ1-5
CDR3 protein: CASSFQGAPSQPQHF
CDR3 DNA: TGCGCCAGCAGCTTTCAGGGGGCGCCTAGTCAGCCCCAGCATTTT

D gene: TRBD2
V gene: TRBV4-1
clone size: -
J gene: TRBJ2-3
CDR3 protein: CASSQQAGGSTDTQYF
CDR3 DNA: TGCGCCAGCAGCCAACAAGCGGGGGGCTCCACAGATACGCAGTATTTT

D gene: TRBD1
V gene: TRBV5-1
clone size: few
J gene: TRBJ1-1
CDR3 protein: CASSLGEGATEAFF
CDR3 DNA: TGCGCCAGCAGCTTGGGAGAGGGGGCCACTGAAGCTTTCTTT

D gene: -
V gene: TRBV15
clone size: -
J gene: TRBJ1-3
CDR3 protein: CATSRSDRAGNTIYF
CDR3 DNA: TGTGCCACCAGCAGATCCGACAGAGCTGGAAACACCATATATTTT

D gene: TRBD2
V gene: TRBV10-3
clone size: -
J gene: TRBJ2-5
CDR3 protein: CAISESRLAGATTRETQYF
CDR3 DNA: TGTGCCATCAGTGAGTCGAGGCTAGCGGGAGCAACAACGAGGGAGACCCAGTACTTC

D gene: -
V gene: TRBV29-1
clone size: -
J gene: TRBJ1-1
CDR3 protein: CSVEKGGNTEAFF
CDR3 DNA: TGCAGCGTTGAAAAGGGCGGGAACACTGAAGCTTTCTTT

D gene: -
V gene: TRBV11-2
clone size: -
J gene: TRBJ1-1
CDR3 protein: CASSLGRESNTEAFF
CDR3 DNA: TGTGCCAGCAGCCTCGGGAGGGAGTCGAACACTGAAGCTTTCTTT

D gene: TRBD1
V gene: TRBV19
clone size: -
J gene: TRBJ2-1
CDR3 protein: CASSMGGLGQGAYNEQFF
CDR3 DNA: TGTGCCAGTAGTATGGGGGGACTTGGACAGGGGGCCTACAATGAGCAGTTCTTC

D gene: -
V gene: TRBV7-2
clone size: -
J gene: TRBJ1-2
CDR3 protein: CASSSASPYGYTF
CDR3 DNA: TGTGCCAGCAGCTCGGCCAGCCCCTATGGCTACACCTTC

D gene: TRBD2
V gene: TRBV4-3
clone size: few
J gene: TRBJ2-7
CDR3 protein: CASSQRGGTSSYEQYF
CDR3 DNA: TGCGCCAGCAGCCAAAGGGGAGGGACTAGCTCCTACGAGCAGTACTTC

D gene: -
V gene: TRBV7-9
clone size: once
J gene: TRBJ1-2
CDR3 protein: CASSLSQENYGYTF
CDR3 DNA: TGTGCCAGCAGCTTGTCGCAGGAGAACTATGGCTACACCTTC

D gene: TRBD2
V gene: TRBV12-3/TRBV12-4
clone size: -
J gene: TRBJ2-3
CDR3 protein: CASSFKRGPSTDTQYF
CDR3 DNA: TGTGCCAGCAGTTTTAAGCGGGGGCCTAGCACAGATACGCAGTATTTT

D gene: -
V gene: TRBV4-1
clone size: -
J gene: TRBJ1-1
CDR3 protein: CASSTSYRAPGLNTEAFF
CDR3 DNA: TGCGCCAGCAGTACGTCATACAGGGCCCCCGGCCTTAACACTGAAGCTTTCTTT

D gene: -
V gene: TRBV11-2
clone size: -
J gene: TRBJ2-7
CDR3 protein: CASSPRRPLSYEQYF
CDR3 DNA: TGTGCCAGCAGCCCCCGTCGCCCACTCTCCTACGAGCAGTACTTC

D gene: TRBD2
V gene: TRBV7-8
clone size: -
J gene: TRBJ2-7
CDR3 protein: CASSLEASGSFEQYF
CDR3 DNA: TGTGCCAGCAGCTTAGAGGCTAGCGGGAGTTTCGAGCAGTACTTC

D gene: TRBD2
V gene: TRBV12-3/TRBV12-4
clone size: -
J gene: TRBJ2-1
CDR3 protein: CASSSGLAPVFF
CDR3 DNA: TGTGCCAGCAGTTCGGGACTAGCGCCGGTGTTCTTC